A selection of T cell receptor beta chains follows, all from one sample in a study of blood T cells in healthy people across ages. TCRdb passed the 5' RACE reads through MiXCR, listing each CDR3 protein once. The table shows some 800,000 distinct CDR3 sequences, with more than 40% occurring only once. Sequenced material: blood. The receptors were sampled from a man aged 55 to 70 in good health. The CDR3 runs from the conserved cysteine through the conserved F or W. D genes are given only for firm matches. Size is stated for part of the rows, as once, few or many counts, or as a class when the clone is expanded.

V,D,J,size,length,CDR3,DNA
TRBV19,TRBD1,TRBJ1-1,once,16,CASSKPPRTGAAEAFF,TGTGCCAGTAGTAAACCCCCACGAACAGGGGCGGCTGAAGCTTTCTTT
TRBV4-1,-,TRBJ2-3,-,16,CASSQDFGAYTDTQYF,TGCGCCAGCAGCCAAGATTTCGGGGCTTACACAGATACGCAGTATTTT
TRBV25-1,-,TRBJ2-5,-,15,CASSEAGAGQETQYF,TGTGCCAGCAGTGAAGCGGGGGCGGGGCAAGAGACCCAGTACTTC
TRBV9,TRBD2,TRBJ2-3,-,13,CASSAGLAGTQYF,TGTGCCAGCAGCGCCGGACTAGCTGGCACGCAGTATTTT
TRBV6-2/TRBV6-3,TRBD1,TRBJ2-7,-,14,CASRQPGQLYEQYF,TGTGCCAGCAGACAGCCGGGACAGCTTTACGAGCAGTACTTC
TRBV6-1,TRBD2,TRBJ2-5,-,17,CASSEASGGAVLETQYF,TGTGCCAGCAGTGAGGCCAGCGGGGGGGCCGTCCTAGAGACCCAGTACTTC
TRBV7-2,-,TRBJ1-4,many,15,CASSSRTALNEKLFF,TGTGCCAGCAGCTCACGGACAGCTCTTAATGAAAAACTGTTTTTT
TRBV6-2/TRBV6-3,-,TRBJ2-5,-,12,CVSSPIQETQYF,TGTGTCAGCAGCCCGATCCAAGAGACCCAGTACTTC
TRBV7-9,TRBD1,TRBJ1-6,-,15,CASSPQGQDNSPLHF,TGTGCCAGCAGCCCCCAAGGACAGGATAATTCACCCCTCCACTTT
TRBV6-1,-,TRBJ2-4,-,16,CASSDGDAVAKNIQYF,TGTGCCAGCAGTGATGGGGACGCCGTAGCCAAAAACATTCAGTACTTC
TRBV7-2,TRBD1,TRBJ2-1,few,16,CASSLDRPSSYNEQFF,TGTGCCAGCAGCTTGGACAGGCCCAGCTCCTACAATGAGCAGTTCTTC
TRBV28,-,TRBJ2-7,-,14,CASSFGQSYYEQYF,TGTGCCAGCAGTTTCGGACAGAGCTACTACGAGCAGTACTTC
TRBV20-1,TRBD1,TRBJ2-1,-,14,CSAPGRGQYNEQFF,TGCAGTGCCCCGGGAAGGGGGCAATACAATGAGCAGTTCTTC
TRBV13,TRBD1,TRBJ2-7,-,15,CASSRRTGLQDEQYF,TGTGCCAGCAGCCGACGGACAGGTCTTCAGGACGAGCAGTACTTC
TRBV12-3/TRBV12-4,TRBD1,TRBJ2-6,few,17,CASTAAGTGAGANVLTF,TGTGCCAGTACCGCCGCCGGGACAGGGGCTGGGGCCAACGTCCTGACTTTC
TRBV6-5,TRBD1,TRBJ2-1,-,15,CASRPSGTGGNEQFF,TGTGCCAGCAGACCGTCCGGGACAGGGGGCAATGAGCAGTTCTTC
TRBV20-1,TRBD1,TRBJ2-7,-,14,CSARDQQGVYEQYF,TGCAGTGCTAGAGATCAGCAGGGGGTCTACGAGCAGTACTTC
TRBV7-2,TRBD2,TRBJ2-1,few,16,CASSFSGVVGFNEQFF,TGTGCCAGCAGCTTCAGCGGGGTCGTCGGTTTCAATGAGCAGTTCTTC
TRBV6-5,-,TRBJ1-2,-,13,CASSYYRQTGYTF,TGTGCCAGCAGTTACTACAGACAGACTGGCTACACCTTC
TRBV6-2/TRBV6-3,TRBD1,TRBJ2-1,few,13,CASSPPGQGSPFF,TGTGCCAGCAGTCCGCCGGGACAGGGTTCTCCGTTCTTC
TRBV6-2/TRBV6-3,TRBD1,TRBJ2-3,few,19,CASSSPPMMTGGLKDTQYF,TGTGCCAGCAGTTCCCCTCCCATGATGACAGGGGGCTTAAAAGATACGCAGTATTTT
TRBV12-3/TRBV12-4,TRBD1,TRBJ2-2,-,18,CASSLGYSGTGGTGELFF,TGTGCCAGCAGTCTTGGGTACTCCGGGACAGGGGGCACCGGGGAGCTGTTTTTT
TRBV5-1,TRBD1,TRBJ2-7,-,16,CASSLAPTGGNYEQYF,TGCGCCAGCAGCTTGGCGCCGACAGGGGGAAACTACGAGCAGTACTTC
TRBV6-5,-,TRBJ1-6,-,18,CASSYLGQRSSYNSPPHF,TGTGCCAGCAGTTACCTCGGACAGCGAAGCTCCTATAATTCACCCCCCCACTTT
TRBV29-1,-,TRBJ1-1,-,12,CSVDYANTEAFF,TGCAGCGTTGACTATGCGAACACTGAAGCTTTCTTT
TRBV20-1,TRBD1,TRBJ1-4,-,15,CSARDDRGVYEKLFF,TGCAGTGCTAGAGATGACAGGGGCGTTTACGAAAAACTGTTTTTT
TRBV7-2,TRBD2,TRBJ2-5,-,17,CASSLARASGGSETQYF,TGTGCCAGCAGCTTAGCGCGCGCTAGCGGGGGGTCGGAGACCCAGTACTTC
TRBV7-2,TRBD1,TRBJ2-3,few,14,CASSRDNRGNTQYF,TGTGCCAGCAGCCGAGACAACAGGGGAAATACGCAGTATTTT
TRBV6-2/TRBV6-3,TRBD2,TRBJ2-1,-,14,CASSYGGSAGEQFF,TGTGCCAGCAGTTACGGCGGGAGTGCAGGCGAGCAGTTCTTC
TRBV15,-,TRBJ2-2,-,14,CATSTGVITGELFF,TGTGCCACCAGCACGGGGGTAATCACCGGGGAGCTGTTTTTT
TRBV3-1,-,TRBJ2-1,-,14,CASSQDSAYTEQFF,TGTGCCAGCAGCCAAGACAGCGCCTACACTGAGCAGTTCTTC
TRBV4-1,TRBD2,TRBJ2-1,-,14,CASSQGGLGGEQFF,TGCGCCAGCAGCCAAGGCGGACTAGGCGGTGAGCAGTTCTTC
TRBV24-1,TRBD1,TRBJ2-1,-,13,CATSEGGQGEQFF,TGTGCCACCAGTGAGGGAGGACAGGGCGAGCAGTTCTTC
TRBV29-1,TRBD1,TRBJ1-4,-,16,CSVLYYGQGISEKLFF,TGCAGCGTCCTTTATTATGGACAGGGGATTTCGGAAAAACTGTTTTTT
TRBV7-2,TRBD2,TRBJ2-2,-,16,CASSFTGGINTGELFF,TGTGCCAGCAGCTTTACGGGGGGGATCAACACCGGGGAGCTGTTTTTT
TRBV20-1,TRBD2,TRBJ2-7,-,13,CSARIAGVYEQYF,TGCAGTGCCAGAATAGCGGGGGTTTACGAGCAGTACTTC
TRBV7-3,TRBD1,TRBJ2-2,once,15,CASSLHRGNTGELFF,TGTGCCAGCAGCTTACACAGGGGTAACACCGGGGAGCTGTTTTTT
TRBV7-9,TRBD1,TRBJ1-1,-,16,CASSRPGTGSNTEAFF,TGTGCCAGCAGCCGTCCCGGGACAGGGTCGAACACTGAAGCTTTCTTT
TRBV11-1,-,TRBJ2-2,-,13,CASSGTRYGELFF,TGTGCCAGCAGCGGCACTCGGTACGGGGAGCTGTTTTTT
TRBV20-1,-,TRBJ2-3,-,11,CSASATDTQYF,TGCAGTGCTAGTGCTACCGATACGCAGTATTTT
TRBV2,TRBD2,TRBJ2-1,-,14,CATHISGGYNEQFF,TGTGCCACCCATATAAGCGGGGGGTACAATGAGCAGTTCTTC